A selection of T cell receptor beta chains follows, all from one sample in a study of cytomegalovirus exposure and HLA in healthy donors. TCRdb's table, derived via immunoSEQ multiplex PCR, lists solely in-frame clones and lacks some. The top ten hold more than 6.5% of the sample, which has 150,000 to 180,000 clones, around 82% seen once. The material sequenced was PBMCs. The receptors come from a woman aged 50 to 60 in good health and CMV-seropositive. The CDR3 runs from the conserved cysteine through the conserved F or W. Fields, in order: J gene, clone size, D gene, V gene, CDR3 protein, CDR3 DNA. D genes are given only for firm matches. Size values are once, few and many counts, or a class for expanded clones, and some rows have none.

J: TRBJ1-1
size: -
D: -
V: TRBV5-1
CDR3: CASSVAPSDAEAFF
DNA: TGCGCCAGCAGCGTAGCGCCTAGTGACGCTGAAGCTTTCTTT

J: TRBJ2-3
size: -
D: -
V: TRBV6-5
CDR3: CASTSSGDTQYF
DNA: TGTGCCAGCACCTCCTCGGGAGATACGCAGTATTTT

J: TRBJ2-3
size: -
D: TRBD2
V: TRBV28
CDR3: CASSPFSGGRSKPTDTQYF
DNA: TGTGCCAGCTCCCCTTTTAGCGGGGGGAGAAGTAAACCCACAGATACGCAGTATTTT

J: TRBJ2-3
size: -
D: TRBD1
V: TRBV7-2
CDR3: CASSRGTGLLTDTQYF
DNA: TGTGCCAGCAGCCGCGGGACAGGCCTACTCACAGATACGCAGTATTTT

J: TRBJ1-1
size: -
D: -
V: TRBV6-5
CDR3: CASSKQGKGNTEAFF
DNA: TGTGCCAGCAGTAAACAGGGTAAGGGGAACACTGAAGCTTTCTTT

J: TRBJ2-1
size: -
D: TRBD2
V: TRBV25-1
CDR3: CASSELASGGRNEQFF
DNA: TGTGCCAGCAGTGAATTGGCTAGCGGGGGTCGCAATGAGCAGTTCTTC

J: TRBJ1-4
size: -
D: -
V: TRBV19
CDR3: CASSTARVTNEKLFF
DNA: TGTGCCAGTAGCACCGCCAGGGTCACTAATGAAAAACTGTTTTTT

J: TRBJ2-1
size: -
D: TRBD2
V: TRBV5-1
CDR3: CASSLGGGKSGNEQFF
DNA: TGCGCCAGCAGCTTGGGCGGGGGGAAGTCGGGGAATGAGCAGTTCTTC

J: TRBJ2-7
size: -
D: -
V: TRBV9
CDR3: CASSVGQGGVDEQYF
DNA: TGTGCCAGCAGCGTGGGGCAGGGTGGGGTCGACGAGCAGTACTTC

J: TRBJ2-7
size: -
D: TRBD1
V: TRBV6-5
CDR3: CASSYGTGYEQYF
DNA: TGTGCCAGCAGTTACGGGACAGGCTACGAGCAGTACTTC

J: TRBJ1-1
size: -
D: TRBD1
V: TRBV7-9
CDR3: CASSYLTGAFF
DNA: TGTGCCAGCAGCTACCTGACAGGGGCTTTCTTT

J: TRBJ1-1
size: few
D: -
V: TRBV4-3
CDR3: CASSQDVRGTEAFF
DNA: TGCGCCAGCAGCCAAGATGTCAGGGGAACTGAAGCTTTCTTT

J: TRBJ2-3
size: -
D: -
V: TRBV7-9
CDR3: CASSLEGLRTDTQYF
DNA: TGTGCCAGCAGCTTAGAGGGGCTTCGCACAGATACGCAGTATTTT

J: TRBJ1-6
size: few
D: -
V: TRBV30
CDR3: CAWSPGYNSPLHF
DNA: TGTGCCTGGAGTCCAGGGTATAATTCACCCCTCCACTTT

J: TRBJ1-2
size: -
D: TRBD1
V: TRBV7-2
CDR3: CASSLEQGAGYGYTF
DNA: TGTGCCAGCAGCTTAGAGCAGGGGGCGGGCTATGGCTACACCTTC

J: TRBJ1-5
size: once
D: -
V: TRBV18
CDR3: CASSLAGGNQPQHF
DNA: TGTGCCAGCTCACTAGCCGGGGGCAATCAGCCCCAGCATTTT

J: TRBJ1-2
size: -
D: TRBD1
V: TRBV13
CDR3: CASSLNMGQGLNYGYTF
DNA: TGTGCCAGCAGCTTAAACATGGGACAGGGCCTTAACTATGGCTACACCTTC

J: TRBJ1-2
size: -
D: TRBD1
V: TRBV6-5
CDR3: CASRRQGYGYTF
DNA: TGTGCCAGCAGAAGACAGGGCTATGGCTACACCTTC

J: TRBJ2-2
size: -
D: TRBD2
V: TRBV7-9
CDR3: CASSSLRGGTTGELFF
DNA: TGTGCCAGCAGCTCTCTGCGGGGGGGGACCACCGGGGAGCTGTTTTTT

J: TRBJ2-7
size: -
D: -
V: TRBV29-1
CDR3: CSGRQGHEQYF
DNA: TGCAGCGGCCGTCAGGGGCATGAGCAGTACTTC

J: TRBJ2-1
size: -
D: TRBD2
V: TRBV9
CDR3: CASSASGGIYNEQFF
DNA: TGTGCCAGCAGCGCCAGCGGGGGGATATACAATGAGCAGTTCTTC

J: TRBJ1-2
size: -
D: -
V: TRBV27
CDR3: CASSFGGADGYTF
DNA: TGTGCCAGCAGTTTTGGGGGCGCAGATGGCTACACCTTC